This TCR beta chain was identified during a study of T cells after yellow fever vaccination. Many counts were recorded for this clonotype. TCRdb ran MiXCR on the 5' RACE reads and lists one entry per CDR3 protein. The sample gives roughly 140,000 distinct CDR3 sequences, around 7.7% of which show up once; approximately 0.67% is in the top ten. The CDR3 is 17 residues long. Looked up from germline, CDR1 is MNHEY and CDR2 is SMNVEV (reference sequence). Germline trimming cut 6 bases from V and 4 bases from J; bases unmatched to any gene: 6. This specimen was CD4+ T cells sorted from PBMCs, taken 5 days after the yellow fever booster vaccination. V gene TRBV27 combines with J gene TRBJ2-1; 16 bases map to TRBD2. The TCR originated in a man under 40 who received the YFV17D yellow fever vaccine. CDR3 coding DNA: TGTGCCAGCAGGGGACTAGCGGGAGGGAAGGGTTACAATGAGCAGTTCTTC. Protein: CASRGLAGGKGYNEQFF.